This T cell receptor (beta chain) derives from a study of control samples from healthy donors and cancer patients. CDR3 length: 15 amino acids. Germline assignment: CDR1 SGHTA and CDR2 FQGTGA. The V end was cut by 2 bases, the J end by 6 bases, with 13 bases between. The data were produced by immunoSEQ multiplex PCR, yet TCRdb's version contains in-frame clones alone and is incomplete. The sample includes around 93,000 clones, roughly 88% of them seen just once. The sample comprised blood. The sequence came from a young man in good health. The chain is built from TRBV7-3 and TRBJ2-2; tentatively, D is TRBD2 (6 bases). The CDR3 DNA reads TGTGCCAGCAGCTTAGCCCCGGCTAGCGCCGGGGAGCTGTTTTTT. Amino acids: CASSLAPASAGELFF.